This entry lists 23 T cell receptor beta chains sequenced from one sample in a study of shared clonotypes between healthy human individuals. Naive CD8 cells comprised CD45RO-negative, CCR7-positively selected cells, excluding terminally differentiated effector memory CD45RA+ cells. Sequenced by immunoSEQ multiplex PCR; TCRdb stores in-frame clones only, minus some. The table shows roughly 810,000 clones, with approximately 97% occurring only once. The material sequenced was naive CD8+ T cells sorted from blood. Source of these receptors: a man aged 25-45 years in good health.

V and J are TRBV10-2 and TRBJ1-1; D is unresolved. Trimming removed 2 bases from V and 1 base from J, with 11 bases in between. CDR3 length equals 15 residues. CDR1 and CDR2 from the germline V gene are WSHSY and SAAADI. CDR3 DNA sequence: TGCGCCAGCAGTGAGGAAAGGGTCCCGAACACTGAAGCTTTCTTT. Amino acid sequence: CASSEERVPNTEAFF.

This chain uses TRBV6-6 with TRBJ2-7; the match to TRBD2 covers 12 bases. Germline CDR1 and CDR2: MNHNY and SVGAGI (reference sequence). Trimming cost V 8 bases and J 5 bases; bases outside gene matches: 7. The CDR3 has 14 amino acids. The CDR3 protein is CASAGLAGFNEQYF. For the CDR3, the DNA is TGTGCCAGCGCTGGACTAGCGGGGTTTAACGAGCAGTACTTC.

Here the CDR3 reads CASSYSTGGEEQYF. The CDR3 region has the DNA TGTGCCAGCAGTTACTCAACGGGAGGTGAAGAGCAGTACTTC. The chain carries TRBV6-5 and TRBJ2-7; 7 bases map to TRBD2. The ends lost 0 bases at V and 7 bases at J; junction bases unmatched: 6. Germline V gene lookup returns CDR1 MNHEY and CDR2 SVGAGI. This CDR3 spans 14 amino acids.

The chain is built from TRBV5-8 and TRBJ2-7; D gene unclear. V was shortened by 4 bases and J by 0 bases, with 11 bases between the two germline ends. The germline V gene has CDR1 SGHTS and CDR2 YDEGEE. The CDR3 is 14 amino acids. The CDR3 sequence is CASSDHRPSYEQYF. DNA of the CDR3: TGTGCCAGCAGCGACCATAGGCCCTCCTACGAGCAGTACTTC.

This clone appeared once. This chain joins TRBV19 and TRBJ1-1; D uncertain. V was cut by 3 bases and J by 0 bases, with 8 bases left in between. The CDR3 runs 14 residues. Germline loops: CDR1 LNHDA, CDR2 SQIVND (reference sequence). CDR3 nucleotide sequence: TGTGCCAGTAGTATCGGCAGGTTGAACACTGAAGCTTTCTTT. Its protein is CASSIGRLNTEAFF.

As DNA, the CDR3 is TGTGCCAGCAGTTTAATCGGGGGGCTCTACGAGCAGTACTTC. Translation: CASSLIGGLYEQYF. This chain connects TRBV28 to TRBJ2-7; a weak D match, TRBD2 (7 bases). The germline gives CDR1 MDHEN, CDR2 SYDVKM. The germline V and J ends were trimmed by 2 bases and 3 bases, with 11 bases remaining between them. The CDR3 runs 14 residues.

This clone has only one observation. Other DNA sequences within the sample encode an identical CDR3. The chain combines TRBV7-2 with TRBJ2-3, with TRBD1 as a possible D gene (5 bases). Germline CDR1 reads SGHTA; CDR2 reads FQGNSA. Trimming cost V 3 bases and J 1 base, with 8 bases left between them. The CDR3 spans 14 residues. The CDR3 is CASSLVGGTDTQYF. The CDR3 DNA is TGTGCCAGCAGCTTGGTAGGGGGCACAGATACGCAGTATTTT.

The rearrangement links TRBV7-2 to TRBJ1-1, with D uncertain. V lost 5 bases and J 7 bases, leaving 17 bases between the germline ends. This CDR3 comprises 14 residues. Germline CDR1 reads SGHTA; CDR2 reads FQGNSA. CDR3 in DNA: TGTGCCAGCAGCAGTCCGACACGGCCGAGTGAAGCTTTCTTT. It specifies CASSSPTRPSEAFF.

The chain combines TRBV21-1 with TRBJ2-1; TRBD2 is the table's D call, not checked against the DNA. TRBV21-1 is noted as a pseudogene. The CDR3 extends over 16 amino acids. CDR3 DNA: TGTGCCAGCAGCAAAGAAGAGGCGGGATCCTACAATGAGCAGTTCTTC. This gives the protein CASSKEEAGSYNEQFF.

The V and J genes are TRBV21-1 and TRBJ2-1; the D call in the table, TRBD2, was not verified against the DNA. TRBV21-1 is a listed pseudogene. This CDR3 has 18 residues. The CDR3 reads CASSKVSTSGRKVNEQFF. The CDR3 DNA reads TGTGCCAGCAGCAAAGTCTCGACTAGCGGGAGAAAGGTCAATGAGCAGTTCTTC.

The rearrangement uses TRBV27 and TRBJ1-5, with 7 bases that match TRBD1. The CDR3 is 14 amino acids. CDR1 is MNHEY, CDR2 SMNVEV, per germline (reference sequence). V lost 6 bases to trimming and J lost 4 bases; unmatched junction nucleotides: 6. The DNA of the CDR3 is TGTGCCAGCAGGTCGGGACAGCGTAATCAGCCCCAGCATTTT. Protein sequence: CASRSGQRNQPQHF.

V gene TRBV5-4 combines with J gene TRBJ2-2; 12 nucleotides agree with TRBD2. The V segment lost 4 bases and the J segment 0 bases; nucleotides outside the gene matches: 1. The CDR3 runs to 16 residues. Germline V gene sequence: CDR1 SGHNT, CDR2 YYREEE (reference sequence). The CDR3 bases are TGTGCCAGCAGCGGACTAGCGGGAACGAACACCGGGGAGCTGTTTTTT. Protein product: CASSGLAGTNTGELFF.

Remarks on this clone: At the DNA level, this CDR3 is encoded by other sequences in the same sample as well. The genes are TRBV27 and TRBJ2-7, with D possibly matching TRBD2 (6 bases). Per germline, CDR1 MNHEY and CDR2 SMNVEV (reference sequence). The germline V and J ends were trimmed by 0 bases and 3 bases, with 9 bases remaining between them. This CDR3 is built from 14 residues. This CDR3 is CASSLSGGSYEQYF. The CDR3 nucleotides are TGTGCCAGCAGTTTATCGGGGGGTAGCTACGAGCAGTACTTC.

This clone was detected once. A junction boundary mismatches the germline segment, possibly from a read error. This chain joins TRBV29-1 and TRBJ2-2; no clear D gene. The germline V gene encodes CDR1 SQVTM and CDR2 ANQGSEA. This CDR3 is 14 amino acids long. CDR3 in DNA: TGCAGCGTTCAAGAGGACGTAAACACCGGGGAGCTGTTTTTT. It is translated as CSVQEDVNTGELFF.

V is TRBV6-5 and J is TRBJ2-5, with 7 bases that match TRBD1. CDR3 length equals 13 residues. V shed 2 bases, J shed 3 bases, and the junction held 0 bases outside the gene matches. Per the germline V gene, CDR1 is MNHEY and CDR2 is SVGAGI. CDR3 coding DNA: TGTGCCAGCAGTTACGGGACAGAAGAGACCCAGTACTTC. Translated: CASSYGTEETQYF.

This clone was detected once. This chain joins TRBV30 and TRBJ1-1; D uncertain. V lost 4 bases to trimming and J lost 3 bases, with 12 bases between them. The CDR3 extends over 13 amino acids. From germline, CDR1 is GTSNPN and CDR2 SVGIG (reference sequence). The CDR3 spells CAWNPDGDTEAFF. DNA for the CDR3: TGTGCCTGGAATCCGGACGGAGACACTGAAGCTTTCTTT. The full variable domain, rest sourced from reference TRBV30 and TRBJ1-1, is SQTIHQWPATLVQPVGSPLSLECTVEGTSNPNLYWYRQAAGRGLQLLFYSVGIGQISSEVPQNLSASRPQDRQFILSSKKLLLSDSGFYLCAWNPDGDTEAFFGQGTRLTVV.

The chain's CDR3 is CASSTSGVSQKLFF. In nucleotides, the CDR3 is TGTGCCAGCAGCACGTCAGGGGTCAGCCAAAAACTGTTTTTT. J is TRBJ1-4 and V is TRBV9; D possibly corresponds to TRBD1 (6 bases). This CDR3 contains 14 residues. CDR1 and CDR2 from the germline V gene are SGDLS and YYNGEE. Trimming left V 4 bases short and J 9 bases short, with 16 bases between.

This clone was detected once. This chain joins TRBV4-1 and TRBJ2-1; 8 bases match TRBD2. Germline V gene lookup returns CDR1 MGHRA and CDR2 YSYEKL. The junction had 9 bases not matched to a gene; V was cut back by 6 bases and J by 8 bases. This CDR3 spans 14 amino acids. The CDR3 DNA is TGCGCCAGCAGTCATCGGGAGGGCCCAGATGAGCAGTTCTTC. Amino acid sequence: CASSHREGPDEQFF.

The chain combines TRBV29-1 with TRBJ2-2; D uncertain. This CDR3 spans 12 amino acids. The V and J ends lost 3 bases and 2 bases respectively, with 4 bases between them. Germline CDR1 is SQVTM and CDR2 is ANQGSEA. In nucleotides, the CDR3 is TGCAGCGTTGAGGATAACACCGGGGAGCTGTTTTTT. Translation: CSVEDNTGELFF.

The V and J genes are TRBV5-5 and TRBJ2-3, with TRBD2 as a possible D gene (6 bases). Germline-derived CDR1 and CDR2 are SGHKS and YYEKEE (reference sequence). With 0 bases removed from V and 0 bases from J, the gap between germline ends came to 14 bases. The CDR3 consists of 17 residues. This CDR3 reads CASSLALVRESTDTQYF. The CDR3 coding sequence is TGTGCCAGCAGCTTGGCTTTGGTTCGGGAGAGCACAGATACGCAGTATTTT.

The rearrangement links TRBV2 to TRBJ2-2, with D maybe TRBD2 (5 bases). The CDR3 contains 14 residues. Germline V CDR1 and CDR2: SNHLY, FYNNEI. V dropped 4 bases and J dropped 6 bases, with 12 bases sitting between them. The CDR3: CASSGGEGSGELFF. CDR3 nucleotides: TGTGCCAGCAGTGGGGGAGAGGGATCCGGGGAGCTGTTTTTT.

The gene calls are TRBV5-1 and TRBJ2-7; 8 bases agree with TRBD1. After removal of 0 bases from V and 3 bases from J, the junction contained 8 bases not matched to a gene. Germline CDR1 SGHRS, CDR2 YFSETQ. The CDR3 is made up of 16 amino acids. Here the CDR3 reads CASSLVLSGQDYEQYF. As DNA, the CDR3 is TGCGCCAGCAGCTTGGTTCTTTCGGGACAGGACTACGAGCAGTACTTC. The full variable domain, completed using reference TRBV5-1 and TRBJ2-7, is KAGVTQTPRYLIKTRGQQVTLSCSPISGHRSVSWYQQTPGQGLQFLFEYFSETQRNKGNFPGRFSGRQFSNSRSEMNVSTLELGDSALYLCASSLVLSGQDYEQYFGPGTRLTVT.

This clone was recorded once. CDR3 coding DNA: TGTGCCAGCTCACCCGAGACAGGGGATAATCAGCCCCAGCATTTT. It is translated as CASSPETGDNQPQHF. The chain carries TRBV18 and TRBJ1-5; 8 bases are shared with TRBD1. The ends lost 3 bases at V and 4 bases at J; junction bases unmatched: 5. CDR1 KGHSH and CDR2 LQKENI come from the germline V gene. The CDR3 length is 15 residues.